The T cell receptor (beta chain) under discussion was sequenced for a study of T cell responses to AZD1222 COVID-19 vaccine. This clone was seen a single time. Its antigen is currently unknown. Study-wide points: White British donors predominated, females outnumbered males, and clonal diversity was possibly underestimated.

Assay used: immunoSEQ multiplex PCR; TCRdb lists only in-frame clones, some missing. The top ten hold about 3.9% of the sample, which has roughly 100,000 clones, less than 90% seen once. The sequencing used peripheral blood, collected on day 0 of AZD1222 vaccination. The sequence was obtained from an adult in good health.

This chain's CDR3 is CASSLYGQRYSTNEKLFF. The DNA of the CDR3 is TGCGCCAGCAGCTTATACGGACAGCGTTATTCAACTAATGAAAAACTGTTTTTT. The rearrangement joins TRBV4-1 to TRBJ1-4; D possibly corresponds to TRBD1 (6 bases). Germline-derived CDR1 and CDR2 are MGHRA and YSYEKL. With 5 bases removed from V and 0 bases from J, the gap between germline ends came to 19 bases. CDR3 length: 18 residues.